Presented here are 11 T cell receptor beta chains from one specimen sequenced in a study of cytomegalovirus exposure and HLA in healthy donors (dated by TCRdb to about 2017). Receptor amplification or capture employed the immunoSEQ multiplex PCR assay. TCRdb mirrors the immuneACCESS table, restricted to in-frame sequences. Some clones are absent from its copies; in checked studies, under half trace to an unresolved V gene, and the reason for the others is unknown. This sample lists under 250,000 clones; approximately 84% were detected once. The ten top clones hold around 12% of the sample. Sample: PBMCs. The origin of the receptors is a man between 18 and 29 years old in good health and CMV-seropositive.

This clone showed up just a few times. This chain connects TRBV11-2 to TRBJ1-4; D is unresolved. V was clipped by 1 base and J by 6 bases, with 3 bases between them. CDR3 length: 12 residues. The germline CDR1 and CDR2 sequences are SGHAT and FQNNGV. The CDR3 here is CASSLVDEKLFF. The CDR3 nucleotides read TGTGCCAGCAGCTTAGTCGATGAAAAACTGTTTTTT.

The chain couples TRBV6-1 to TRBJ1-5; D call uncertain. The V end lost 0 bases, the J end lost 0 bases, and 15 bases lay between the germline ends. The germline V gene encodes CDR1 MNHNS and CDR2 SASEGT. The CDR3 consists of 18 residues. CDR3 in DNA: TGTGCCAGCAGTGAAGCCCCGGGAACGCTATATAGCAATCAGCCCCAGCATTTT. It is translated as CASSEAPGTLYSNQPQHF.

J is TRBJ2-7 and V is TRBV27; 8 positions match TRBD1. Germline CDR1 and CDR2: MNHEY and SMNVEV (reference sequence). V dropped 4 bases and J dropped 5; count of bases not matched to a gene: 7. This CDR3 is 14 amino acids long. The CDR3 protein is CASSYSGGADEQYF. CDR3 sequence (DNA): TGTGCCAGCAGTTATTCAGGGGGCGCGGACGAGCAGTACTTC.

The CDR3 protein is CASSGQGYLSSGANVLTF. In DNA form, the CDR3 reads TGTGCCAGCAGCGGACAGGGTTATCTTTCCTCTGGGGCCAACGTCCTGACTTTC. The chain links TRBV9 to TRBJ2-6; 7 bases map to TRBD1. This CDR3 has 18 amino acids. CDR1 and CDR2 (germline): SGDLS, YYNGEE. V trimming: 3 bases; J trimming: 0 bases; junction bases outside the gene matches: 9. The full variable domain, completed using reference TRBV9 and TRBJ2-6, is DSGVTQTPKHLITATGQRVTLRCSPRSGDLSVYWYQQSLDQGLQFLIQYYNGEERAKGNILERFSAQQFPDLHSELNLSSLELGDSALYFCASSGQGYLSSGANVLTFGAGSRLTVL.

V gene TRBV5-1 combines with J gene TRBJ1-1; TRBD1 might be the D (5 bases). From germline, CDR1 is SGHRS and CDR2 YFSETQ. V was pared by 9 bases and J by 9 bases, with 21 bases between. CDR3 length equals 13 residues. The CDR3 protein is CATNPGDGLQAFF. CDR3 nucleotides: TGCGCCACTAACCCTGGGGACGGCCTGCAAGCTTTCTTT.

This clone has just one count. The gene calls are TRBV11-3 and TRBJ2-1, with 13 nucleotides matching TRBD2. Per germline, CDR1 SGHNT and CDR2 YENEEA. The V gene end was trimmed by 5 bases and the J gene end by 7 bases; junction bases not matched to a gene: 8. The length of the CDR3 is 16 residues. The CDR3 DNA reads TGTGCCAGCAGCCTGACTAGCGGGAGGTTGGGGAATGAGCAGTTCTTC. Its protein is CASSLTSGRLGNEQFF.

A few counts support this clone. This chain joins TRBV15 and TRBJ1-2; TRBD1 is a possible D gene (6 bases). Per the germline V gene, CDR1 is LNHNV and CDR2 is YYDKDF (reference sequence). The CDR3 sequence is 16 residues long. The V end was cut by 0 bases, the J end by 6 bases, with 17 bases between. Written as DNA, the CDR3 is TGTGCCACCAGCAGAGATTTTCTAGGGCCAGGGGATGGCTACACCTTC. Translated: CATSRDFLGPGDGYTF.

The chain couples TRBV30 to TRBJ1-1; 7 positions agree with TRBD1. With 5 bases clipped from V and 0 bases from J, the junction kept 3 bases outside the gene matches. CDR3 length: 13 residues. CDR1 is GTSNPN and CDR2 is SVGIG in the germline V gene (reference sequence). The CDR3 loop is CAWATGVNTEAFF. CDR3 coding DNA: TGTGCCTGGGCCACAGGGGTGAACACTGAAGCTTTCTTT.

The V gene is TRBV20-1, the J gene TRBJ2-7; D call uncertain. The V and J ends lost 3 bases and 7 bases respectively, with 4 bases between them. CDR3 length: 9 residues. Per the germline V gene, CDR1 is DFQATT and CDR2 is SNEGSKA (reference sequence). The CDR3 loop reads CSAREEQYF. CDR3 DNA: TGCAGTGCTAGGGAAGAGCAGTACTTC.

The chain couples TRBV5-1 to TRBJ2-2, with TRBD1 matching 8 bases. In germline, CDR1 is SGHRS, CDR2 YFSETQ. The CDR3 runs to 16 residues. J was trimmed by 0 bases and V by 4 bases; bases with no gene match: 5. CDR3 nucleotides: TGCGCCAGCAGCGGGGGACAGGCCGCGAACACCGGGGAGCTGTTTTTT. It is translated as CASSGGQAANTGELFF.

This clone was detected only once. V usage is TRBV5-1 and J usage is TRBJ2-1; TRBD2 is a possible D gene (5 bases). V was cut by 1 base and J by 9 bases, with 5 bases left in between. The CDR3 spans 11 residues. Germline V gene data show CDR1 as SGHRS and CDR2 as YFSETQ. The CDR3 nucleotides are TGCGCCAGCAGCTTGAGCGGTGAGCAGTTCTTC. This translates into CASSLSGEQFF.